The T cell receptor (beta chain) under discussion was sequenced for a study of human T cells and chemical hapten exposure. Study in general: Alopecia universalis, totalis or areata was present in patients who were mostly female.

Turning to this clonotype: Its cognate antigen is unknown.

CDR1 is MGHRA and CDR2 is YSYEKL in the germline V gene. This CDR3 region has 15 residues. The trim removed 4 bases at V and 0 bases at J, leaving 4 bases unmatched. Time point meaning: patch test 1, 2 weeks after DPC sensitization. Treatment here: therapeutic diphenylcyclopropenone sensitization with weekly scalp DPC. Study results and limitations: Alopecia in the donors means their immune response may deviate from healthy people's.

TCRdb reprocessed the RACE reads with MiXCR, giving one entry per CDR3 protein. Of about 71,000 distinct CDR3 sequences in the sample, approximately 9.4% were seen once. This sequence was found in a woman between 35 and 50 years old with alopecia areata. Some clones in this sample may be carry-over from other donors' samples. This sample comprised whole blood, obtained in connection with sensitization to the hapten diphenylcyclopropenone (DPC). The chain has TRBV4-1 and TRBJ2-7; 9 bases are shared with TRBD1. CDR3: CASSPGQGPSYEQYF. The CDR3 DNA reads TGCGCCAGCAGCCCGGGACAGGGACCCTCCTACGAGCAGTACTTC.